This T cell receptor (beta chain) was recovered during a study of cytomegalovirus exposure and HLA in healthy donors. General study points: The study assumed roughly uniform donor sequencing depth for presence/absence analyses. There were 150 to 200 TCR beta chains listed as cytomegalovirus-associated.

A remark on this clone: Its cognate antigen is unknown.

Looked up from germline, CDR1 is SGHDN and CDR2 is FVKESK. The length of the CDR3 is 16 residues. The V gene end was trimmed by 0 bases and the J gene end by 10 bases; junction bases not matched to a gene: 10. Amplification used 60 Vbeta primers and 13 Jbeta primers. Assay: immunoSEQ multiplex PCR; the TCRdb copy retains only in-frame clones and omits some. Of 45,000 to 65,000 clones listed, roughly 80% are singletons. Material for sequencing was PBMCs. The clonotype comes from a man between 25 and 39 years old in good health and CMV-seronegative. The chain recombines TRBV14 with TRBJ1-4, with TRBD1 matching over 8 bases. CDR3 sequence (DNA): TGTGCCAGCAGCCAAGATCAGACAGGGGAAAGAGTAAAACTGTTTTTT. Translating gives CASSQDQTGERVKLFF.